This T cell receptor beta chain appears in the sequencing data of a study of blood T cell repertoires in COVID-19. Patients of the Seattle cohort, enrolled during active infection, were followed longitudinally. As processed by the authors: Nucleated cell number was recorded as an estimate derived from reference gene primer amplification. TCRdb's table, derived via immunoSEQ multiplex PCR, lists solely in-frame clones and lacks some. That table gives V, J and clone size, and the DNA gave D and trimming. The repertoire consists of approximately 200,000 clones, with roughly 77% occurring once and the leading ten covering roughly 12%. The CDR3 totals 16 residues. Germline CDR1 and CDR2: SGHRS and YFSETQ. V trimming: 4 bases; J trimming: 5 bases; junction bases outside the gene matches: 6.

The chain is built from TRBV5-1 and TRBJ2-3; 14 bases are shared with TRBD2. The source material was peripheral blood. This sequence originates from a woman aged 80 or over with COVID-19, enrolled during active disease. CDR3 sequence: CASSLTGLAGGDTQYF. As DNA, the CDR3 is TGCGCCAGCAGCCTGACAGGACTAGCGGGGGGAGATACGCAGTATTTT.